The next 15 T cell receptor beta chains were all read from a single sample in a study of metastatic and nonmetastatic thyroid tumors. From the PCR reads, TCRdb re-called clones with MiXCR. This repertoire shows around 21,000 clones, 37% found once; its top ten account for about 25%. Among the patients, none had received any treatment before thyroid surgery. The sequenced sample consisted of tumor tissue. These receptors came from a female donor with papillary thyroid cancer or a benign thyroid nodule (not recorded which). Some clones in this sample may be carry-over from other donors' samples.

The chain couples TRBV3-1 to TRBJ2-7; 7 nucleotides agree with TRBD2. Germline V gives CDR1 LGHDT, CDR2 YNNKEL (reference sequence). There are 14 residues in the CDR3. The V and J ends lost 3 bases and 6 bases, in that order; junction bases with no gene match: 8. This CDR3 is CASSQEGLTVEQYF. CDR3 nucleotides: TGTGCCAGCAGCCAGGAGGGACTAACCGTCGAGCAGTACTTC.

Only one count was recorded for this clone. The V call is TRBV5-1, the J call TRBJ1-1; 7 bases match TRBD1. CDR3 length: 15 amino acids. Germline V gives CDR1 SGHRS, CDR2 YFSETQ. V shed 3 bases and J 4 bases; nucleotides not matched to a gene: 9. The CDR3 DNA reads TGCGCCAGCAGCTACTCGGAGAGGGGGCGCACTGAAGCTTTCTTT. This sequence encodes CASSYSERGRTEAFF.

This rearrangement joins TRBV4-3 to TRBJ2-6; no clear D gene. V was shortened by 0 bases and J by 2 bases, with 8 bases between the two germline ends. This CDR3 region has 16 residues. CDR1 is LGHNA, CDR2 YSLEER, per germline. In nucleotides, the CDR3 is TGCGCCAGCAGCCAAGATTGGGTAGCTGGGGCCAACGTCCTGACTTTC. Protein product: CASSQDWVAGANVLTF.

This chain joins TRBV28 and TRBJ2-7, with TRBD2 identical over 10 bases. Losses at the gene ends were 7 bases for V and 0 bases for J; bases not matched to a gene: 3. Germline V gives CDR1 MDHEN, CDR2 SYDVKM. This CDR3 has 14 residues. CDR3 bases: TGTGCCAGCACCCTAGCGGGGGACTCCTACGAGCAGTACTTC. Translation gives CASTLAGDSYEQYF.

This chain links TRBV7-3 with TRBJ1-6; 9 nucleotides line up with TRBD1. CDR3 length: 15 residues. V lost 6 bases, J lost 9 bases, and 9 bases stayed unmatched. Germline V gene lookup returns CDR1 SGHTA and CDR2 FQGTGA. The CDR3 reads CASSETGGLGSPLHF. In DNA, the CDR3 is TGTGCCAGCAGTGAAACAGGGGGCTTAGGTTCACCCCTCCACTTT.

The chain employs TRBV7-2 and TRBJ2-5; possible D gene TRBD2, 6 bases. The end of the DNA fits TRBJ2-1 better, so the J call may be wrong. Germline CDR1 and CDR2: SGHTA and FQGNSA. CDR3 size: 16 residues. This CDR3 reads CASSRKEGGTVDEQFF. The CDR3 coding sequence is TGTGCCAGCAGCCGTAAGGAGGGCGGGACCGTCGATGAGCAGTTCTTC.

The chain joins TRBV10-2 to TRBJ1-2; no clear D. This CDR3 spans 17 amino acids. Trimming pared 2 bases from V and 5 bases from J, leaving 21 bases between. Germline CDR1 and CDR2: WSHSY and SAAADI. The CDR3 sequence: CASSERRSRSELYGYTF. CDR3 DNA sequence: TGCGCCAGCAGTGAGAGGAGGAGTAGGTCCGAACTTTATGGCTACACCTTC.

The chain carries TRBV12-3 or TRBV12-4 and TRBJ1-1; D gene ambiguous. V dropped 2 bases and J dropped 1 base, with 11 bases sitting between them. The CDR3 totals 15 residues. The chain's CDR3 is CASSLRFLANTEAFF. CDR3 coding DNA: TGTGCCAGCAGTTTACGATTTTTGGCGAACACTGAAGCTTTCTTT.

V is TRBV20-1 and J is TRBJ2-1; the match to TRBD2 covers 10 bases. After removal of 4 bases from V and 7 bases from J, the junction contained 10 bases not matched to a gene. This CDR3 region has 15 residues. Germline V CDR1 and CDR2: DFQATT, SNEGSKA (reference sequence). This chain's CDR3 is CSAKVAGGSTNEQFF. The CDR3 bases are TGCAGTGCTAAGGTAGCGGGAGGTAGTACTAATGAGCAGTTCTTC.

This rearrangement joins TRBV20-1 to TRBJ2-5; D is perhaps TRBD2 (6 bases). The tail of the sequence fits TRBJ2-1 better, so the J call may be wrong. Per germline, CDR1 DFQATT and CDR2 SNEGSKA (reference sequence). The length of the CDR3 is 15 residues. The CDR3 nucleotides are TGCAGTGCTAGAGGACCTAGCGTTCTGCTTATGGAGCAGTTCTTC. Residues: CSARGPSVLLMEQFF.

This clone was seen ten or more times. The V gene is TRBV19, the J gene TRBJ2-5; TRBD2 matches 7 bases. V was clipped by 9 bases and J by 6 bases; unmatched bases: 7. Germline values: CDR1 LNHDA, CDR2 SQIVND (reference sequence). This CDR3 spans 12 amino acids. The CDR3 DNA reads as TGTGCCAGACCAGCGCGGGGGAAGACCCAGTACTTC. This translates into CARPARGKTQYF.

By sample share, this clone is medium-sized. The J gene is TRBJ2-1, the V gene TRBV28; D may match TRBD1 or TRBD2 (6 bases each). CDR1 and CDR2 from the germline V gene are MDHEN and SYDVKM. This CDR3 contains 16 residues. V lost 7 bases and J 4 bases, leaving 20 bases between the germline ends. The CDR3 DNA follows: TGTGCCAGCACTCCCGGGGGCGGGGCGCCGTACAATGAGCAGTTCTTC. It encodes CASTPGGGAPYNEQFF.

This clone was counted a few times. This chain links TRBV10-2 with TRBJ2-2; D perhaps matches TRBD1 (6 bases). The CDR3 has 14 amino acids. Trimming took off 10 bases at V and 2 bases at J, with 14 bases between the two ends. Germline loops: CDR1 WSHSY, CDR2 SAAADI. The CDR3 sequence: CATKRDTNTGELFF. The CDR3 DNA sequence: TGCGCCACAAAACGGGACACAAACACCGGGGAGCTGTTTTTT.

The chain combines TRBV6-2 or TRBV6-3 with TRBJ2-7; 12 bases line up with TRBD2. The germline V gene has CDR1 MNHEY and CDR2 SVGEGT. V was pared by 6 bases and J by 5 bases, with 8 bases of the junction left unmatched. The CDR3 contains 15 residues. CDR3 bases: TGTGCCAGCAGCCTGACTAGCGGGAGAAGTGACGAGCAGTACTTC. This encodes CASSLTSGRSDEQYF.

The chain is built from TRBV4-3 and TRBJ2-2; unclear D gene. Trimming pared 0 bases from V and 8 bases from J, leaving 7 bases between. Germline CDR1 is LGHNA and CDR2 is YSLEER. The CDR3 runs to 13 residues. The chain's CDR3 is CASSQDEVGELFF. CDR3 in DNA: TGCGCCAGCAGCCAAGATGAAGTGGGGGAGCTGTTTTTT.